The next 26 T cell receptor beta chains were all read from a single sample in a study of OX40 agonist ivuxolimab in advanced cancers. Method: immunoSEQ multiplex PCR; TCRdb's copy keeps in-frame clones and lacks some. The sample has roughly 20,000 clones, approximately 83% seen once. The material sequenced was CD4+ or CD8+ T cells sorted from blood, taken in a trial of the OX40 agonist ivuxolimab. Receptors originate from an adult with an advanced solid tumor such as melanoma, head and neck, liver or kidney cancer.

A word on this clone: Other DNA sequences from this sample encode an identical CDR3 as well. The genes are TRBV5-6 and TRBJ1-5, with D tentatively TRBD1 (5 bases). This CDR3 has 14 amino acids. Germline-derived CDR1 and CDR2 are SGHDT and YYEEEE. V was trimmed by 0 bases and J by 1 base, leaving 5 bases between them. For the CDR3, the DNA is TGTGCCAGCAGCTTGGGGGGGAGCAATCAGCCCCAGCATTTT. This encodes CASSLGGSNQPQHF.

The rearrangement uses TRBV19 and TRBJ2-1; 7 nucleotides line up with TRBD2. This CDR3 has 13 residues. Germline CDR1 LNHDA, CDR2 SQIVND (reference sequence). The V and J ends lost 5 bases and 9 bases, in that order; junction bases with no gene match: 7. CDR3 loop: CASSLSGSSEQFF. The CDR3 nucleotides are TGTGCCAGTAGTCTTAGCGGGTCCAGTGAGCAGTTCTTC. Looking up the rest from reference TRBV19 and TRBJ2-1 gives the full variable domain: DGGITQSPKYLFRKEGQNVTLSCEQNLNHDAMYWYRQDPGQGLRLIYYSQIVNDFQKGDIAEGYSVSREKKESFPLTVTSAQKNPTAFYLCASSLSGSSEQFFGPGTRLTVL.

V and J are TRBV4-1 and TRBJ2-3, with no clear D. This CDR3 comprises 14 residues. V shed 0 bases and J shed 0 bases, with 4 bases lying between them. Germline loops: CDR1 MGHRA, CDR2 YSYEKL. CDR3 DNA sequence: TGCGCCAGCAGCCAAGAGGTCAGCACAGATACGCAGTATTTT. Translated: CASSQEVSTDTQYF.

This clone was detected only once. The chain couples TRBV7-9 to TRBJ1-1; possibly TRBD1 for D (6 bases). The V end was cut by 1 base, the J end by 3 bases, with 6 bases between. CDR3 size: 13 residues. Germline CDR1 reads SEHNR; CDR2 reads FQNEAQ (reference sequence). CDR3 coding DNA: TGTGCCAGCAGCTTAGGGGGGCACACTGAAGCTTTCTTT. Translated: CASSLGGHTEAFF.

This rearrangement joins TRBV6-1 to TRBJ2-3; a weak D match, TRBD2 (5 bases). The CDR3 runs 14 residues. CDR1 and CDR2 (germline): MNHNS, SASEGT. Trimming shortened V by 7 bases and J by 2 bases, and 13 bases separated the two germline ends. This chain's CDR3 is CASTPRGFTDTQYF. CDR3 nucleotide sequence: TGTGCCAGCACCCCCCGCGGGTTCACAGATACGCAGTATTTT.

This rearrangement joins TRBV7-9 to TRBJ2-5; 8 bases are shared with TRBD1. Germline V gene sequence: CDR1 SEHNR, CDR2 FQNEAQ (reference sequence). V lost 4 bases to trimming and J lost 3 bases; unmatched junction nucleotides: 10. The CDR3 has 16 residues. CDR3: CASSSPSRTGKETQYF. The CDR3, as DNA: TGTGCCAGCAGCTCCCCTTCAAGGACAGGGAAAGAGACCCAGTACTTC. Variable domain in full (rest from reference TRBV7-9 and TRBJ2-5): DTGVSQNPRHKITKRGQNVTFRCDPISEHNRLYWYRQTLGQGPEFLTYFQNEAQLEKSRLLSDRFSAERPKGSFSTLEIQRTEQGDSAMYLCASSSPSRTGKETQYFGPGTRLLVL.

The CDR3, as DNA: TGTGCCAGCAGTGACTCTCACGGGACCGATACGCAGTATTTT. It translates to CASSDSHGTDTQYF. The chain links TRBV6-4 to TRBJ2-3; the D gene could be TRBD1 or TRBD2 (5 bases each). This CDR3 has 14 residues. Trimming took 0 bases from V and 6 from J, leaving 10 bases between them. CDR1 and CDR2 from the germline V gene are MRHNA and SNTAGT.

This clone was picked up a small number of times. The chain employs TRBV16 and TRBJ2-7; the D is unclear. Trimming shortened V by 0 bases and J by 7 bases, and 7 bases separated the two germline ends. The CDR3 is made up of 12 amino acids. Germline V gives CDR1 KGHSY, CDR2 FQNENV. Here the CDR3 DNA reads TGTGCCAGCAGCCAATCGAGGTGGGAGCAGTACTTC. This gives the protein CASSQSRWEQYF.

The rearrangement links TRBV4-1 to TRBJ1-5; D is unclear. Trimming shortened V by 1 base and J by 4 bases, and 14 bases separated the two germline ends. The germline CDR1 and CDR2 sequences are MGHRA and YSYEKL. This CDR3 region has 16 residues. The DNA of the CDR3 is TGCGCCAGCAGCCAAGTCCCGGTTGGAGGGAATCAGCCCCAGCATTTT. This translates into CASSQVPVGGNQPQHF.

The chain combines TRBV5-1 with TRBJ2-5; 11 positions agree with TRBD1. TRBJ2-7 explains the end of the DNA better; the J call may be wrong. The germline V gene encodes CDR1 SGHRS and CDR2 YFSETQ. The CDR3 length is 18 residues. The CDR3 here is CASSPIRTGGTREDEQYF. As DNA, the CDR3 is TGCGCCAGCAGCCCCATACGGACAGGGGGCACGAGGGAGGACGAGCAGTACTTC.

The DNA of the CDR3 is TGTGCCAGCAGCTCCGAAGGGGGAATCGGGGAGCTGTTTTTT. Its protein product is CASSSEGGIGELFF. The V and J genes are TRBV7-6 and TRBJ2-2; tentative D call: TRBD1 (6 bases). The CDR3 extends over 14 amino acids. Trimming took 4 bases from V and 7 from J, leaving 13 bases between them. From germline, CDR1 is SGHVS and CDR2 FNYEAQ. The full variable domain, in which reference TRBV7-6 and TRBJ2-2 provide the parts outside the CDR3, is GAGVSQSPRYKVTKRGQDVALRCDPISGHVSLYWYRQALGQGPEFLTYFNYEAQQDKSGLPNDRFSAERPEGSISTLTIQRTEQRDSAMYRCASSSEGGIGELFFGEGSRLTVL.

The V gene is TRBV7-9, the J gene TRBJ2-7; 15 bases map to TRBD2. Germline V gene lookup returns CDR1 SEHNR and CDR2 FQNEAQ (reference sequence). The CDR3 covers 17 residues. Unmatched junction bases numbered 10, after V lost 5 bases and J lost 5 bases. CDR3 loop: CASSPPLGLAGGNEQYF. In DNA, the CDR3 is TGTGCCAGCAGCCCCCCCTTGGGACTAGCGGGAGGTAACGAGCAGTACTTC.

The gene calls are TRBV19 and TRBJ2-1; weak D call: TRBD2 (6 bases). This CDR3 comprises 14 residues. CDR1 is LNHDA, CDR2 SQIVND, per germline (reference sequence). Trimming took 8 bases from V and 10 from J, leaving 21 bases between them. This CDR3 reads CASHGGGGPGEQFF. The DNA of the CDR3 is TGTGCCAGTCACGGCGGAGGAGGGCCGGGAGAGCAGTTCTTC.

This clone was counted a few times. The rearrangement joins TRBV6-5 to TRBJ2-1; D is tentatively TRBD1 or TRBD2 (5 bases each). V was cut by 9 bases and J by 11 bases, with 14 bases left in between. The length of the CDR3 is 11 residues. CDR1 and CDR2 (germline): MNHEY, SVGAGI. This CDR3 is CASLLGTQQFF. The CDR3 DNA reads as TGTGCCAGTTTGCTGGGGACCCAGCAGTTCTTC.

The chain has TRBV4-2 and TRBJ2-3, with 8 nucleotides matching TRBD2. Looked up from germline, CDR1 is LGHNA and CDR2 is YNFKEQ. Trimming removed 3 bases from V and 0 bases from J; junction bases left unmatched: 2. CDR3 length: 15 residues. CDR3 residues: CASSQTSVSTDTQYF. CDR3 DNA: TGTGCCAGCAGCCAGACTAGCGTTAGCACAGATACGCAGTATTTT.

The rearrangement joins TRBV6-6 to TRBJ1-2, with D unresolved. CDR1 MNHNY and CDR2 SVGAGI come from the germline V gene (reference sequence). The CDR3 covers 12 residues. Trimming took off 2 bases at V and 5 bases at J, with 6 bases between the two ends. The CDR3 is CASSYRGYGYTF. CDR3 sequence (DNA): TGTGCCAGCAGTTACCGGGGTTATGGCTACACCTTC.

The J gene is TRBJ2-3, the V gene TRBV9; TRBD1 might be the D (5 bases). V lost 4 bases and J lost 6, with 9 bases in between. CDR1 is SGDLS and CDR2 is YYNGEE in the germline V gene. The CDR3 totals 12 residues. CDR3 sequence reads: CASSRQGDTQYF. For the CDR3, the DNA is TGTGCCAGCAGCCGGCAGGGCGATACGCAGTATTTT.

V and J are TRBV6-5 and TRBJ2-3; D not certain. V was cut by 2 bases and J by 1 base, with 4 bases left in between. The CDR3 is 13 residues long. CDR1 and CDR2 from the germline V gene are MNHEY and SVGAGI. CDR3 loop: CASSYRGTDTQYF. The CDR3 DNA is TGTGCCAGCAGTTACCGGGGCACAGATACGCAGTATTTT.

This chain joins TRBV14 and TRBJ2-1; TRBD1 might be the D (5 bases). The CDR3 length is 14 residues. Germline V gene sequence: CDR1 SGHDN, CDR2 FVKESK. V was trimmed by 0 bases and J by 5 bases, leaving 8 bases between them. As DNA, the CDR3 is TGTGCCAGCAGCCAAGATTTCAGGGACAATGAGCAGTTCTTC. It specifies CASSQDFRDNEQFF.

The chain carries TRBV7-3 and TRBJ2-1; 10 positions match TRBD2. Looked up from germline, CDR1 is SGHTA and CDR2 is FQGTGA. CDR3 length: 15 residues. V trimming: 5 bases; J trimming: 6 bases; junction bases outside the gene matches: 7. The CDR3 bases are TGTGCCAGCAGCGAAACTAGCGGGGCCCTCAATGAGCAGTTCTTC. Its translation is CASSETSGALNEQFF.

This chain connects TRBV10-3 to TRBJ2-1, with D maybe TRBD2 (6 bases). V gave up 1 base and J gave up 3 bases, with 10 bases separating them. Germline CDR1 ENHRY, CDR2 SYGVKD. CDR3 size: 15 residues. CDR3 nucleotide sequence: TGTGCCATCAGTGAGTTGGAGGGGAGCTACAATGAGCAGTTCTTC. This gives the protein CAISELEGSYNEQFF.

This chain joins TRBV4-2 and TRBJ2-7; D is ambiguous. CDR1 LGHNA and CDR2 YNFKEQ come from the germline V gene. Trimming cost V 0 bases and J 4 bases, with 10 bases left between them. The CDR3 totals 14 residues. The chain's CDR3 is CASSQEFQRYEQYF. Written as DNA, the CDR3 is TGTGCCAGCAGCCAAGAATTCCAGAGGTACGAGCAGTACTTC.

V is TRBV11-1 and J is TRBJ2-7; no firm D call. The CDR3 length is 14 residues. Germline V gene lookup returns CDR1 SGHAT and CDR2 FQDESV (reference sequence). The V and J ends lost 2 bases and 1 base respectively, with 9 bases between them. The CDR3 region is CASSLLVHSYEQYF. The CDR3 DNA reads as TGTGCCAGCAGCTTACTCGTGCATTCCTACGAGCAGTACTTC.

J is TRBJ2-4 and V is TRBV19, with TRBD1 matching 7 bases. CDR1 is LNHDA, CDR2 SQIVND, per germline (reference sequence). The CDR3 loop spans 13 amino acids. J gave up 8 bases and V 6 bases, and 7 bases lay outside the gene matches. CDR3 coding DNA: TGTGCCAGTAGAGAGGGGGCGGAGGACATTCAGTACTTC. Translated: CASREGAEDIQYF. The full variable domain, its missing parts supplied by reference TRBV19 and TRBJ2-4, is DGGITQSPKYLFRKEGQNVTLSCEQNLNHDAMYWYRQDPGQGLRLIYYSQIVNDFQKGDIAEGYSVSREKKESFPLTVTSAQKNPTAFYLCASREGAEDIQYFGAGTRLSVL.

V and J are TRBV5-6 and TRBJ1-1; D is ambiguous. CDR1 is SGHDT, CDR2 YYEEEE, per germline. V lost 4 bases and J lost 0, with 4 bases in between. The CDR3 consists of 12 residues. Here the CDR3 DNA reads TGTGCCAGCAGCGTTATGAACACTGAAGCTTTCTTT. It encodes CASSVMNTEAFF.

This rearrangement joins TRBV6-1 to TRBJ1-3; D might be TRBD1 (5 bases). Trimming stripped 3 bases from V and 2 bases from J, with 14 bases between. Germline V gene data show CDR1 as MNHNS and CDR2 as SASEGT. The CDR3 contains 16 residues. Here the CDR3 DNA reads TGTGCCAGCAGTGACCCCACAGGTTTCCCTGGAAACACCATATATTTT. Encoded protein: CASSDPTGFPGNTIYF.